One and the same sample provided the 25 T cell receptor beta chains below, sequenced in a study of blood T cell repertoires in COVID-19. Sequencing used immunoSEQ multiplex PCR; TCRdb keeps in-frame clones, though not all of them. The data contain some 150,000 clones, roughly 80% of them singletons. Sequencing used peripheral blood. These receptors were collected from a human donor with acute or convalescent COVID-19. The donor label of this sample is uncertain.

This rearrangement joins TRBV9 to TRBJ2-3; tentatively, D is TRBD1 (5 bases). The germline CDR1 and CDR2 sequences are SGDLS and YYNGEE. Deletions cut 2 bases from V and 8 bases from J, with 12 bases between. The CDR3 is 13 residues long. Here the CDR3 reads CASSVAAQGTQYF. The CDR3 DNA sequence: TGTGCCAGCAGCGTTGCAGCTCAGGGTACGCAGTATTTT. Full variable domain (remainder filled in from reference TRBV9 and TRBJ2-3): DSGVTQTPKHLITATGQRVTLRCSPRSGDLSVYWYQQSLDQGLQFLIQYYNGEERAKGNILERFSAQQFPDLHSELNLSSLELGDSALYFCASSVAAQGTQYFGPGTRLTVL.

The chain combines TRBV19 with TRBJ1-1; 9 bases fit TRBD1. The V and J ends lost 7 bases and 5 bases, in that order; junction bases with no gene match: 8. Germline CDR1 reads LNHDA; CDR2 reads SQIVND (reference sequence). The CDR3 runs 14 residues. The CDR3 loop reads CASKRDRVNTEAFF. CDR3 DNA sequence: TGTGCCAGTAAACGGGACAGGGTCAATACTGAAGCTTTCTTT.

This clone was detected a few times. The CDR3 sequence is CSVAGGSGNTIYF. For the CDR3, the DNA is TGCAGCGTTGCAGGGGGATCTGGAAACACCATATATTTT. The chain joins TRBV29-1 to TRBJ1-3; 7 nucleotides line up with TRBD1. Trimming cost V 4 bases and J 1 base; bases outside gene matches: 1. The CDR3 totals 13 residues. Looked up from germline, CDR1 is SQVTM and CDR2 is ANQGSEA.

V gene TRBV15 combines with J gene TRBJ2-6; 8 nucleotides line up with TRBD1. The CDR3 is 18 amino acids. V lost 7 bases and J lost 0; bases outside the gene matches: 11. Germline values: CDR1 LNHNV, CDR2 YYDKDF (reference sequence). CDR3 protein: CATNFDGQGLSGANVLTF. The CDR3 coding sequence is TGTGCCACCAATTTTGATGGACAGGGCCTCTCTGGGGCCAACGTCCTGACTTTC.

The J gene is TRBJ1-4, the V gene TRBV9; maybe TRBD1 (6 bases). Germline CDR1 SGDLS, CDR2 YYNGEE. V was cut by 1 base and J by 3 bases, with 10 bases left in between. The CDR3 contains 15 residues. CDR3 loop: CASSVHGTPNEKLFF. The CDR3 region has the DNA TGTGCCAGCAGCGTACACGGGACACCTAATGAAAAACTGTTTTTT.

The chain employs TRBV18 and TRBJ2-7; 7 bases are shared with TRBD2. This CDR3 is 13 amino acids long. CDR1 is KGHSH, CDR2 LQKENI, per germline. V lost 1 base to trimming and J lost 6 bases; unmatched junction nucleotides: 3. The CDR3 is CASSPLPGGEQYV. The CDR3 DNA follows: TGTGCCAGCTCACCACTTCCGGGAGGCGAGCAGTACGTC.

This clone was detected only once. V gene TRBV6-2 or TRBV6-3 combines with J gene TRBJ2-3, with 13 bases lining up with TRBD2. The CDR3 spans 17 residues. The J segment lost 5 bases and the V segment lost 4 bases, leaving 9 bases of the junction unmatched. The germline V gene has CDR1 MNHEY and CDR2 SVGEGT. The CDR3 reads CASSFPLAGGPIDTQYF. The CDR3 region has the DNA TGTGCCAGCAGTTTTCCACTAGCGGGGGGGCCTATAGATACGCAGTATTTT.

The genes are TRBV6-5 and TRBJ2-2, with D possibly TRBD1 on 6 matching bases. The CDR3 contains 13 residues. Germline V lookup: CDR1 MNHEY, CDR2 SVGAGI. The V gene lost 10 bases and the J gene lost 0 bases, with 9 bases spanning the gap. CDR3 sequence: CAIGTPNTGELFF. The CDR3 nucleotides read TGTGCCATCGGGACACCGAACACCGGGGAGCTGTTTTTT.

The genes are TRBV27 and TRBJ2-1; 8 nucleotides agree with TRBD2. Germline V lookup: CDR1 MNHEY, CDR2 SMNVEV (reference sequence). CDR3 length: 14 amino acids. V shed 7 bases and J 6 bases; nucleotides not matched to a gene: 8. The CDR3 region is CASTGGGTVNEQFF. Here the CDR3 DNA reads TGTGCCAGCACGGGGGGGGGTACAGTCAATGAGCAGTTCTTC.

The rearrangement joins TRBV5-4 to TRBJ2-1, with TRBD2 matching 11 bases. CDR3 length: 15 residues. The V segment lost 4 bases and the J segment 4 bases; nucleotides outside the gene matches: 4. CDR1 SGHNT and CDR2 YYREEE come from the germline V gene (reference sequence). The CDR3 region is CASSELAGVYNEQFF. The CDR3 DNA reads TGTGCCAGCAGCGAACTAGCGGGAGTATACAATGAGCAGTTCTTC.

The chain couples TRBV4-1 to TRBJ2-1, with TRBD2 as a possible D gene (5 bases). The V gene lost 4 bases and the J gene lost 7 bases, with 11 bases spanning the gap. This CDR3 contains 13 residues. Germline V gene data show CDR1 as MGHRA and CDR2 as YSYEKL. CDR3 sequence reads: CASSPREPNEQFF. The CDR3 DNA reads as TGCGCCAGCAGCCCCCGGGAACCAAATGAGCAGTTCTTC.

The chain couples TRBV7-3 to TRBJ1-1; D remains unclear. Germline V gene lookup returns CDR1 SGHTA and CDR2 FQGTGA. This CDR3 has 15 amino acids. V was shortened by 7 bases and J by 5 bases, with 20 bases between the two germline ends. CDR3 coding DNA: TGTGCCAGCACCCCCACCCTCGGGTCGGCGACTGAAGCTTTCTTT. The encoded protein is CASTPTLGSATEAFF.

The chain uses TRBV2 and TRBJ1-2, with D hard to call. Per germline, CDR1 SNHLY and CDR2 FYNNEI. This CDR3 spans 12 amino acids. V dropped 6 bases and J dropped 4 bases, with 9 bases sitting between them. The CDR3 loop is CASSLDFYGYTF. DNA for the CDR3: TGTGCCAGCAGCTTGGACTTCTATGGCTACACCTTC.

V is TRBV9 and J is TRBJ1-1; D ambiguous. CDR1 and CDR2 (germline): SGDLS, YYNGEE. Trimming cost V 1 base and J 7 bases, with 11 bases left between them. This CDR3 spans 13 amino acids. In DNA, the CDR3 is TGTGCCAGCAGCGTAAGGATGACAAGTGAAGCTTTCTTT. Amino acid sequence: CASSVRMTSEAFF.

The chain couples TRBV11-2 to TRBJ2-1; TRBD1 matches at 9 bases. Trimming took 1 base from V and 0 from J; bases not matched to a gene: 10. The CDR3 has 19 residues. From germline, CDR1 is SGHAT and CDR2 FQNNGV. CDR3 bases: TGTGCCAGCAGCTTAGCCCTCGGGGGACAGGGCCGCTCCTACAATGAGCAGTTCTTC. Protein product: CASSLALGGQGRSYNEQFF.

The CDR3 loop is CASKWGRVQQNTEAFF. The CDR3 DNA reads TGTGCCAGCAAATGGGGCAGAGTTCAACAAAACACTGAAGCTTTCTTT. V is TRBV2 and J is TRBJ1-1, with D possibly matching TRBD1 (5 bases). V was cut by 7 bases and J by 2 bases, with 20 bases left in between. The CDR3 contains 16 residues. Germline CDR1 is SNHLY and CDR2 is FYNNEI. Variable domain in full (rest from reference TRBV2 and TRBJ1-1): EPEVTQTPSHQVTQMGQEVILRCVPISNHLYFYWYRQILGQKVEFLVSFYNNEISEKSEIFDDQFSVERPDGSNFTLKIRSTKLEDSAMYFCASKWGRVQQNTEAFFGQGTRLTVV.

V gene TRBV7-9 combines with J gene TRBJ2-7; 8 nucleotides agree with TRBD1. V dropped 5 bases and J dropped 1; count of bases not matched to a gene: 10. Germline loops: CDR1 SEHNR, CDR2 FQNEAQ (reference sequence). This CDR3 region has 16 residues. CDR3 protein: CASSPTWTGYSYEQYF. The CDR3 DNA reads TGTGCCAGCAGCCCCACCTGGACAGGGTATTCCTACGAGCAGTACTTC.

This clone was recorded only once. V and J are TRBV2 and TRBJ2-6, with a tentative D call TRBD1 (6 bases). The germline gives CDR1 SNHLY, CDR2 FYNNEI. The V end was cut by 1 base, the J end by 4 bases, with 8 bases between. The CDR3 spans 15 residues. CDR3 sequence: CASSEGGRGANVLTF. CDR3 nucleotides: TGTGCCAGCAGTGAAGGGGGGCGAGGGGCCAACGTCCTGACTTTC. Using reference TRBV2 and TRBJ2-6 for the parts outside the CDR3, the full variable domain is EPEVTQTPSHQVTQMGQEVILRCVPISNHLYFYWYRQILGQKVEFLVSFYNNEISEKSEIFDDQFSVERPDGSNFTLKIRSTKLEDSAMYFCASSEGGRGANVLTFGAGSRLTVL.

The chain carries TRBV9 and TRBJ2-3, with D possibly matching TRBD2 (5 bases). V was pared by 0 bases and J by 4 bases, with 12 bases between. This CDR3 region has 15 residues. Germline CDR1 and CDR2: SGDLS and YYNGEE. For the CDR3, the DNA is TGTGCCAGCAGCGTAGATGACTATCGACCAGATACGCAGTATTTT. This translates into CASSVDDYRPDTQYF.

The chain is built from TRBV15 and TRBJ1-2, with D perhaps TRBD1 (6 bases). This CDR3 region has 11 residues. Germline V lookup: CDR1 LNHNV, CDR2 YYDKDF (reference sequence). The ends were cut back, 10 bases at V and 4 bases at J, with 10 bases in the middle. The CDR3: CASSDSYGYTF. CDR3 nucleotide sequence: TGTGCCAGTTCGGACAGCTATGGCTACACCTTC. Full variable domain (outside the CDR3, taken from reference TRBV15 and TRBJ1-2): DAMVIQNPRYQVTQFGKPVTLSCSQTLNHNVMYWYQQKSSQAPKLLFHYYDKDFNNEADTPDNFQSRRPNTSFCFLDIRSPGLGDTAMYLCASSDSYGYTFGSGTRLTVV.

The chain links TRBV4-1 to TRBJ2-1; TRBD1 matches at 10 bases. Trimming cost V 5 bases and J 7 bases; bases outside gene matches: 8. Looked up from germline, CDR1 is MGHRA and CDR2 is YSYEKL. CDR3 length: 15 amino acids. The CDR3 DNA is TGCGCCAGCAGCAACCGGGACAGGGGTGGTAATGAGCAGTTCTTC. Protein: CASSNRDRGGNEQFF.

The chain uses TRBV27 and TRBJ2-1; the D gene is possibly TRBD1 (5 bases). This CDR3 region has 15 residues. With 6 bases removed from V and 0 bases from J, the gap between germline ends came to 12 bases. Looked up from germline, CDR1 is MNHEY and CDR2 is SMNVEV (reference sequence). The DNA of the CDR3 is TGTGCCAGCAGCAGGGTCGGAAGCTCCTACAATGAGCAGTTCTTC. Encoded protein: CASSRVGSSYNEQFF.

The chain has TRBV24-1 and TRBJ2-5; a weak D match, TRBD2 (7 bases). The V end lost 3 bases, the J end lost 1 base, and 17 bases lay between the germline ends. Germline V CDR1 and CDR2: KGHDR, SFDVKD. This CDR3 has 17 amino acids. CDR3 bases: TGTGCCACCAGTGATCCGTTGGGAGGGGGGACCCAAGAGACCCAGTACTTC. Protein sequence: CATSDPLGGGTQETQYF.

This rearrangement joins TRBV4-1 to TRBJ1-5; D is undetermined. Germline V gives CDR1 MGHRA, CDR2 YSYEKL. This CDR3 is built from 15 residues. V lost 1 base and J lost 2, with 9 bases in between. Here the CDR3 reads CASSQVRGGNQPQHF. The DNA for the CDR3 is TGCGCCAGCAGCCAAGTTCGGGGAGGCAATCAGCCCCAGCATTTT.

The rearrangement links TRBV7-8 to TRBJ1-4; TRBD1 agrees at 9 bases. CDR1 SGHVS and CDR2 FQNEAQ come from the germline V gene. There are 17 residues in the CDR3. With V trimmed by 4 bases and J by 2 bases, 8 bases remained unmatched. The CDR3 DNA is TGTGCCAGCAGCTCCTCAGACAGGGGGAAGACTAATGAAAAACTGTTTTTT. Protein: CASSSSDRGKTNEKLFF.